Listed below are T cell receptor beta chains from one sample, sequenced in a study of blood T cells in healthy people across ages. MiXCR was run by TCRdb on the 5' RACE reads, yielding one entry per CDR3 protein. The sample includes fewer than 800,000 distinct CDR3 sequences, 20% to 25% of them seen just once. The sample was also reused in another study, on T cells of mothers and their children.

The sample consisted of blood. The receptors derive from a boy younger than 18 in good health. The CDR3 runs from the conserved cysteine through the conserved F or W. A D gene is named only where the DNA matches it firmly. Rows give clone size only sometimes, using once, few, many, or a class for an expanded clone.

DNA: TGTGCCAGCAGTGAAGAATCTTACGAGCAGTACTTC
CDR3: CASSEESYEQYF
length: 12
size: -
J: TRBJ2-7
V: TRBV2
D: -

DNA: TGCAGCGTTCGCCGGGACAGGTCCTACGAGCAGTACTTC
CDR3: CSVRRDRSYEQYF
length: 13
size: -
J: TRBJ2-7
V: TRBV29-1
D: TRBD1

DNA: TGCAGTGCTAGAGACAGGGGTGTACGGCAGCCCCAGCATTTT
CDR3: CSARDRGVRQPQHF
length: 14
size: -
J: TRBJ1-5
V: TRBV20-1
D: -

DNA: TGTGCCAGCAGCCTGGGACCAACAAAAGAGACCCAGTACTTC
CDR3: CASSLGPTKETQYF
length: 14
size: -
J: TRBJ2-5
V: TRBV3-1
D: -

DNA: TGTGCCAGCAGCTTGGAACTAGCGGGTATACAAGAGACCCAGTACTTC
CDR3: CASSLELAGIQETQYF
length: 16
size: -
J: TRBJ2-5
V: TRBV11-2
D: TRBD2

DNA: TGTGCCAGCAGCCTGACTTTGTACCAAGAGACCCAGTACTTC
CDR3: CASSLTLYQETQYF
length: 14
size: -
J: TRBJ2-5
V: TRBV14
D: -

DNA: TGCAGTGTACTAGCGGGAGGGTGGGAAAGGGAGACCCAGTACTTC
CDR3: CSVLAGGWERETQYF
length: 15
size: few
J: TRBJ2-5
V: TRBV20-1
D: TRBD2

DNA: TGTGCCAGCAGTGTACCGGGACAGATCGGGCAGCCCCAGCATTTT
CDR3: CASSVPGQIGQPQHF
length: 15
size: few
J: TRBJ1-5
V: TRBV2
D: TRBD1

DNA: TGTGCCAGCAGCGTAGACTATGCCTACGAGCAGTACTTC
CDR3: CASSVDYAYEQYF
length: 13
size: -
J: TRBJ2-7
V: TRBV9
D: -

DNA: TGTGCCAGCAGTTTATTGGAGGGGGCAACAGATACGCAGTATTTT
CDR3: CASSLLEGATDTQYF
length: 15
size: few
J: TRBJ2-3
V: TRBV28
D: -

DNA: TGTGCCAGCAGCTTACCAGCGGCATCATACAATGAGCAGTTCTTC
CDR3: CASSLPAASYNEQFF
length: 15
size: few
J: TRBJ2-1
V: TRBV11-2
D: -

DNA: TGTGCCAGCAGCCAACCGGGGCAGGACTATGGCTACACCTTC
CDR3: CASSQPGQDYGYTF
length: 14
size: few
J: TRBJ1-2
V: TRBV14
D: -

DNA: TGTGCCAGCAGCCCCGGCGGGGGCGTGTACGAGCAGTACTTC
CDR3: CASSPGGGVYEQYF
length: 14
size: -
J: TRBJ2-7
V: TRBV12-3/TRBV12-4
D: -

DNA: TGTGCCAGCACTACTGGGGGCCCGCGGAAAGCTTTCTTT
CDR3: CASTTGGPRKAFF
length: 13
size: -
J: TRBJ1-1
V: TRBV21-1
D: -

DNA: TGTGCCAGCAGCTTCGACCTCTTGAGCAATGAGCAGTTCTTC
CDR3: CASSFDLLSNEQFF
length: 14
size: -
J: TRBJ2-1
V: TRBV11-2
D: -

DNA: TGTGCCAGCAGTCTAGAGGTAGGCCACGAGCAGTACTTC
CDR3: CASSLEVGHEQYF
length: 13
size: -
J: TRBJ2-7
V: TRBV27
D: -

DNA: TGCGCCAGCAGAATCGGGACTAGGGGATACGAGCAGTACTTC
CDR3: CASRIGTRGYEQYF
length: 14
size: few
J: TRBJ2-7
V: TRBV5-1
D: TRBD2

DNA: TGTGCCAGCAGCCAAGATAAAGGGACAGGCGGCTACGAGCAGTACTTC
CDR3: CASSQDKGTGGYEQYF
length: 16
size: few
J: TRBJ2-7
V: TRBV4-2
D: TRBD1

DNA: TGCAGCGTTGAAGAAAGAAACTATGGCTACACCTTC
CDR3: CSVEERNYGYTF
length: 12
size: -
J: TRBJ1-2
V: TRBV29-1
D: -

DNA: TGCGCCAGCAGCCAAGTACTTGGGGGTGCCGGGGAGCTGTTTTTT
CDR3: CASSQVLGGAGELFF
length: 15
size: -
J: TRBJ2-2
V: TRBV4-3
D: -

DNA: TGCAGCGTGGAGGCAACAGCGGGAAGAGGCGACGAGCAGTACTTC
CDR3: CSVEATAGRGDEQYF
length: 15
size: -
J: TRBJ2-7
V: TRBV29-1
D: TRBD2

DNA: TGTGCCAGCAGTCCCCACCTCCTAGGAAGTGGAGAGACCCAGTACTTC
CDR3: CASSPHLLGSGETQYF
length: 16
size: few
J: TRBJ2-5
V: TRBV28
D: -

DNA: TGCAGTGCACAAACGGGACAGAACTATGGCTACACCTTC
CDR3: CSAQTGQNYGYTF
length: 13
size: few
J: TRBJ1-2
V: TRBV29-1
D: TRBD1

DNA: TGCGCCAGCAGCCAAGTCATAAATGAAAAACTGTTTTTT
CDR3: CASSQVINEKLFF
length: 13
size: few
J: TRBJ1-4
V: TRBV4-1
D: -

DNA: TGCCTGCGGGGGGCAGGAAACACTGAAGCTTTCTTT
CDR3: CLRGAGNTEAFF
length: 12
size: -
J: TRBJ1-1
V: TRBV29-1
D: -

DNA: TGTGCCACCAGTGACAGGGCTTTGTCTTACGAGCAGTACTTC
CDR3: CATSDRALSYEQYF
length: 14
size: -
J: TRBJ2-7
V: TRBV24-1
D: -

DNA: TGTGCCAGCAGTGGTTCAGGGGCACAAGACTTC
CDR3: CASSGSGAQDF
length: 11
size: few
J: TRBJ2-7
V: TRBV6-1
D: -

DNA: TGTGCCAGCAGCGCCGGGTGGGGCTCCTTGATGGGGGAGCTGTTTTTT
CDR3: CASSAGWGSLMGELFF
length: 16
size: -
J: TRBJ2-2
V: TRBV9
D: -

DNA: TGCGCCAGCAGCTTGAAGTTTTCGGGACAGGGGGCCTCCTACGAGCAGTACTTC
CDR3: CASSLKFSGQGASYEQYF
length: 18
size: -
J: TRBJ2-7
V: TRBV5-1
D: TRBD1

DNA: TGCGCCAGCAGCTTTAGCGCGGGGGAGCTGTTTTTT
CDR3: CASSFSAGELFF
length: 12
size: -
J: TRBJ2-2
V: TRBV5-1
D: -

DNA: TGTGCCAGCACTAATTTGGGGGGTGTGAACACTGAAGCTTTCTTT
CDR3: CASTNLGGVNTEAFF
length: 15
size: few
J: TRBJ1-1
V: TRBV28
D: -

DNA: TGCAGCGTTGCGAGGGTGGTACCCGGGGAGCTGTTTTTT
CDR3: CSVARVVPGELFF
length: 13
size: -
J: TRBJ2-2
V: TRBV29-1
D: -

DNA: TGTGCCAGCAGCTCTAGCGGGACCCAAGAGACCCAGTACTTC
CDR3: CASSSSGTQETQYF
length: 14
size: -
J: TRBJ2-5
V: TRBV5-4
D: TRBD2

DNA: TGTGCCAGCAGCCACGGTGGGGCGTTAAGCACAGATACGCAGTATTTT
CDR3: CASSHGGALSTDTQYF
length: 16
size: few
J: TRBJ2-3
V: TRBV3-1
D: -

DNA: TGCAGCGTTCGGACAGGGGGCCAGCCCCAGCATTTT
CDR3: CSVRTGGQPQHF
length: 12
size: -
J: TRBJ1-5
V: TRBV29-1
D: TRBD1

DNA: TGTGCCAGCAGGTCTAACTACGAGCAGTACTTC
CDR3: CASRSNYEQYF
length: 11
size: few
J: TRBJ2-7
V: TRBV27
D: -

DNA: TGTGCCAGCAGTTACGTTGGACAGGGTTTTTATCTGAGCACAGATACGCAGTATTTT
CDR3: CASSYVGQGFYLSTDTQYF
length: 19
size: few
J: TRBJ2-3
V: TRBV6-5
D: TRBD1

DNA: TGTGCCAGCAGTTCCTGGGACAGAAAAGAGACCCAGTACTTC
CDR3: CASSSWDRKETQYF
length: 14
size: -
J: TRBJ2-5
V: TRBV25-1
D: TRBD1

DNA: TGTGCCACCAGTGTCGACAGCGGGGAAGCTTTCTTT
CDR3: CATSVDSGEAFF
length: 12
size: -
J: TRBJ1-1
V: TRBV24-1
D: -

DNA: TGTGCCAGCAAGCCAGCATCTAACCAAGAGACCCAGTACTTC
CDR3: CASKPASNQETQYF
length: 14
size: few
J: TRBJ2-5
V: TRBV12-3/TRBV12-4
D: -

DNA: TGTGCCAGCACGAAGGCTTTAGGGAAACGGGTTGAAGCTTTCTTT
CDR3: CASTKALGKRVEAFF
length: 15
size: few
J: TRBJ1-1
V: TRBV7-2
D: -

DNA: TGTGCCAGCAGCTTAGGTGGCAGCGCTTCTACCCAATCCCGCTACAATGAGCAGTTCTTC
CDR3: CASSLGGSASTQSRYNEQFF
length: 20
size: -
J: TRBJ2-1
V: TRBV11-1
D: -

DNA: TGTGCCAGCAGTCCGACAGTGGTTGACGAGCAGTACTTC
CDR3: CASSPTVVDEQYF
length: 13
size: -
J: TRBJ2-7
V: TRBV12-3/TRBV12-4
D: -

DNA: TGTGCCAGCAATTTTGCTAGCGGGGGGGCAGATACGCAATATTTT
CDR3: CASNFASGGADTQYF
length: 15
size: -
J: TRBJ2-3
V: TRBV12-3/TRBV12-4
D: TRBD2

DNA: TGCAGGCCGGGGGCGTTAAGTCACACCGGGGAGCTGTTTTTT
CDR3: CRPGALSHTGELFF
length: 14
size: few
J: TRBJ2-2
V: TRBV29-1
D: -

DNA: TGTGCCAGCAGCCATGGGGGACTAGTGGCGGATACGCAGTATTTT
CDR3: CASSHGGLVADTQYF
length: 15
size: many
J: TRBJ2-3
V: TRBV14
D: TRBD2

DNA: TGTGCCAGCAGTCGACATCGAGAGACCCAGTACTTC
CDR3: CASSRHRETQYF
length: 12
size: -
J: TRBJ2-5
V: TRBV11-2
D: -

DNA: TGTGCCAGCAGTTACGGCGAAGGGGGGCTAGCCAAAAACATTCAGTACTTC
CDR3: CASSYGEGGLAKNIQYF
length: 17
size: -
J: TRBJ2-4
V: TRBV6-2/TRBV6-3
D: -

DNA: TGCGCCAGCAGCCCCGACCCCGACTACAGCTCCTACAATGAGCAGTTCTTC
CDR3: CASSPDPDYSSYNEQFF
length: 17
size: -
J: TRBJ2-1
V: TRBV4-1
D: -

DNA: TGCGCCAGCAGCCTCGCCGGGACTAGAAGTAGCTCCTACAATGAGCAGTTCTTC
CDR3: CASSLAGTRSSSYNEQFF
length: 18
size: -
J: TRBJ2-1
V: TRBV5-1
D: TRBD2

DNA: TGTGCCAGCAGCCATGGACTAGCGGAAGAGACCCAGTACTTC
CDR3: CASSHGLAEETQYF
length: 14
size: few
J: TRBJ2-5
V: TRBV7-2
D: TRBD2

DNA: TGCGCCAGCAGCCCTATAGCGGGAGTCGCTGAGCAGTTCTTC
CDR3: CASSPIAGVAEQFF
length: 14
size: -
J: TRBJ2-1
V: TRBV4-1
D: TRBD2

DNA: TGTGCCAGCAGCCAACTCGACAGAACGAACCCCGGGGGGCAGTACTTC
CDR3: CASSQLDRTNPGGQYF
length: 16
size: few
J: TRBJ2-5
V: TRBV7-8
D: TRBD2

DNA: TGTGCCAGCAAACCCCTCGTGGCTGCAGATACGCAGTATTTT
CDR3: CASKPLVAADTQYF
length: 14
size: few
J: TRBJ2-3
V: TRBV28
D: -